These 31 T cell receptor beta chains share one sample of origin, sequenced in a study of patients with pleural tuberculosis. MiXCR, run by TCRdb on the reads, gives a single entry per CDR3 protein. The sample contains around 50,000 distinct CDR3 sequences, 5.5% to 8% of which appear only once. These TCRs come from a human donor with pleural tuberculosis.

This clonotype has ten or more counts. The rearrangement uses TRBV27 and TRBJ2-3; possibly TRBD1 for D (6 bases). This CDR3 is 13 amino acids long. Germline V gives CDR1 MNHEY, CDR2 SMNVEV (reference sequence). Trimming pared 5 bases from V and 5 bases from J, leaving 11 bases between. The CDR3 is CASSGPQGDTQYF. The CDR3 coding sequence is TGTGCCAGCAGTGGTCCACAGGGAGATACGCAGTATTTT.

This clonotype was seen at least ten times. V is TRBV6-2 or TRBV6-3 and J is TRBJ1-1; 7 bases are shared with TRBD1. V lost 2 bases to trimming and J lost 1 base; unmatched junction nucleotides: 7. Germline V gene sequence: CDR1 MNHEY, CDR2 SVGEGT. The CDR3 length is 16 residues. In DNA, the CDR3 is TGTGCCAGCAGTTACCCTCGACAGGGTACGAACACTGAAGCTTTCTTT. This encodes CASSYPRQGTNTEAFF.

This clonotype was seen more than once but under ten times. V gene TRBV2 combines with J gene TRBJ1-5; no clear D. The CDR3 contains 15 residues. Germline V gives CDR1 SNHLY, CDR2 FYNNEI. V gave up 6 bases and J gave up 4 bases, with 16 bases separating them. CDR3 nucleotide sequence: TGTGCCAGCAGGTTCGGGAAGAACGTTAATCAGCCCCAGCATTTT. This gives the protein CASRFGKNVNQPQHF.

This clonotype has a count of ten or more. This chain uses TRBV2 with TRBJ2-3, with a tentative D call TRBD2 (6 bases). CDR1 is SNHLY, CDR2 FYNNEI, per germline. The CDR3 is 16 amino acids. V was shortened by 2 bases and J by 2 bases, with 14 bases between the two germline ends. In DNA, the CDR3 is TGTGCCAGCAGTGAATTCGGGGGATGGGACACAGATACGCAGTATTTT. Its protein is CASSEFGGWDTDTQYF.

This clonotype was seen ten or more times. The chain joins TRBV20-1 to TRBJ2-3; weak D call: TRBD1 (6 bases). Germline CDR1 and CDR2: DFQATT and SNEGSKA (reference sequence). V was pared by 7 bases and J by 2 bases, with 19 bases between. CDR3 size: 15 residues. This chain's CDR3 is CSVSRDRLPTDTQYF. DNA of the CDR3: TGCAGTGTCTCTAGAGACAGGCTACCCACAGATACGCAGTATTTT.

The chain is built from TRBV24-1 and TRBJ2-7, with 10 bases identical to TRBD1. The CDR3 is 16 amino acids. Germline loops: CDR1 KGHDR, CDR2 SFDVKD. Trimming removed 6 bases from V and 5 bases from J; junction bases left unmatched: 12. The DNA for the CDR3 is TGTGCCACCAGTTCCACCGGGACAGGGGTCAACAACGAGCAGTACTTC. The encoded protein is CATSSTGTGVNNEQYF.

This clonotype showed up many times. The J gene is TRBJ2-2, the V gene TRBV10-3; 10 positions agree with TRBD1. Germline V lookup: CDR1 ENHRY, CDR2 SYGVKD. The CDR3 length is 14 residues. After removal of 5 bases from V and 6 bases from J, the junction contained 3 bases not matched to a gene. The CDR3 spells CAISRGQGAGELFF. CDR3 sequence (DNA): TGTGCCATCAGTCGAGGACAGGGGGCCGGGGAGCTGTTTTTT.

This clonotype was counted at least ten times. The V and J genes are TRBV29-1 and TRBJ1-1; D is uncertain. This CDR3 spans 13 amino acids. Germline CDR1 is SQVTM and CDR2 is ANQGSEA. The V gene lost 7 bases and the J gene lost 1 base, with 13 bases spanning the gap. CDR3 protein: CSAQFAGNTEAFF. For the CDR3, the DNA is TGCAGCGCCCAGTTCGCAGGGAACACTGAAGCTTTCTTT.

The CDR3 reads CASSRLSSYNEQFF. The CDR3 nucleotides are TGTGCCAGCAGTCGGCTGAGCTCCTACAATGAGCAGTTCTTC. The chain links TRBV2 to TRBJ2-1; no clear D gene. V gave up 5 bases and J gave up 0 bases, with 8 bases separating them. Germline V gene data show CDR1 as SNHLY and CDR2 as FYNNEI. The CDR3 runs 14 residues.

The rearrangement uses TRBV11-2 and TRBJ2-1, with D maybe TRBD2 (5 bases). V lost 8 bases and J lost 5, with 16 bases in between. CDR1 is SGHAT and CDR2 is FQNNGV in the germline V gene. The CDR3 spans 14 residues. For the CDR3, the DNA is TGTGCCAGCCGGATTGGGCGGGTTGACAATGAGCAGTTCTTC. It translates to CASRIGRVDNEQFF.

This clonotype was recorded at least ten times. The rearrangement joins TRBV19 to TRBJ2-1; D unresolved. Germline CDR1 is LNHDA and CDR2 is SQIVND (reference sequence). The CDR3 loop spans 15 amino acids. With 5 bases removed from V and 3 bases from J, the gap between germline ends came to 14 bases. The CDR3 nucleotides are TGTGCCAGTAGTCGATGGTCCGGTCTCTACAATGAGCAGTTCTTC. It is translated as CASSRWSGLYNEQFF.

This clonotype was seen repeatedly, ten times or more. The chain has TRBV28 and TRBJ2-3; tentative D call: TRBD2 (5 bases). CDR1 MDHEN and CDR2 SYDVKM come from the germline V gene. This CDR3 has 15 residues. Trimming shortened V by 1 base and J by 5 bases, and 13 bases separated the two germline ends. CDR3 amino acids: CASSLFSGLRDTQYF. The CDR3, as DNA: TGTGCCAGCAGTTTATTCAGCGGTTTAAGAGATACGCAGTATTTT.

The chain recombines TRBV13 with TRBJ2-1, with a weak D call TRBD1 (6 bases). V shed 5 bases and J shed 2 bases, with 13 bases lying between them. CDR3 size: 15 residues. Germline-derived CDR1 and CDR2 are PRHDT and FYEKMQ (reference sequence). CDR3 nucleotide sequence: TGTGCCAGCAGCCCTCCAACAGGGACCTACAATGAGCAGTTCTTC. Encoded protein: CASSPPTGTYNEQFF.

This clonotype was counted many times. V gene TRBV7-6 combines with J gene TRBJ1-6, with D possibly TRBD1 on 5 matching bases. Trimming stripped 4 bases from V and 1 base from J, with 14 bases between. The CDR3 length is 17 residues. Germline CDR1 and CDR2: SGHVS and FNYEAQ. Here the CDR3 reads CASSSGGKISYNSPLHF. The CDR3, as DNA: TGTGCCAGCAGCTCGGGGGGGAAGATTTCCTATAATTCACCCCTCCACTTT.

CDR3 sequence: CASSLMDSTNEKLFF. The CDR3 DNA sequence: TGCGCCAGCAGCTTAATGGACTCAACTAATGAAAAACTGTTTTTT. The V call is TRBV5-1, the J call TRBJ1-4; unclear D gene. This CDR3 comprises 15 residues. The V end lost 2 bases, the J end lost 0 bases, and 8 bases lay between the germline ends. Germline V lookup: CDR1 SGHRS, CDR2 YFSETQ. The whole variable domain, filled in from reference TRBV5-1 and TRBJ1-4, reads KAGVTQTPRYLIKTRGQQVTLSCSPISGHRSVSWYQQTPGQGLQFLFEYFSETQRNKGNFPGRFSGRQFSNSRSEMNVSTLELGDSALYLCASSLMDSTNEKLFFGSGTQLSVL.

At least ten counts were recorded for this clonotype. The genes are TRBV10-3 and TRBJ1-5, with TRBD1 identical over 10 bases. V trimming: 4 bases; J trimming: 6 bases; junction bases outside the gene matches: 3. Germline assignment: CDR1 ENHRY and CDR2 SYGVKD. There are 14 residues in the CDR3. CDR3: CAISGQGAFQPQHF. The CDR3 DNA follows: TGTGCCATCAGTGGACAGGGGGCCTTTCAGCCCCAGCATTTT.

This clonotype was seen repeatedly, ten times or more. The chain employs TRBV2 and TRBJ1-6; D not certain. V dropped 1 base and J dropped 4 bases, with 2 bases sitting between them. Germline CDR1 SNHLY, CDR2 FYNNEI. The CDR3 length is 13 residues. The CDR3 spells CASSEEYNSPLHF. In DNA form, the CDR3 reads TGTGCCAGCAGTGAAGAGTATAATTCACCCCTCCACTTT.

This clonotype was detected many times. The rearrangement joins TRBV25-1 to TRBJ1-2, with 8 bases aligning to TRBD1. Germline V CDR1 and CDR2: MGHDK, SYGVNS. V was pared by 1 base and J by 3 bases, with 4 bases of the junction left unmatched. This CDR3 spans 15 amino acids. This chain's CDR3 is CASSELTGGDYGYTF. The CDR3 nucleotides read TGTGCCAGCAGTGAATTAACAGGGGGTGACTATGGCTACACCTTC.

On this clonotype itself: A clone one base away is much larger, so this may be a read error. The V call is TRBV5-6, the J call TRBJ2-7; D call uncertain. V was trimmed by 0 bases and J by 2 bases, leaving 3 bases between them. Germline-derived CDR1 and CDR2 are SGHDT and YYEEEE. This CDR3 region has 12 residues. The CDR3 DNA sequence: TGTGCCAGCAGCTTGGTTACCTACGAGCAGTACTTC. It translates to CASSLVTYEQYF. Full variable domain (outside the CDR3, taken from reference TRBV5-6 and TRBJ2-7): DAGVTQSPTHLIKTRGQQVTLRCSPKSGHDTVSWYQQALGQGPQFIFQYYEEEERQRGNFPDRFSGHQFPNYSSELNVNALLLGDSALYLCASSLVTYEQYFGPGTRLTVT.

This clonotype was seen only a few times. The chain is built from TRBV2 and TRBJ2-3; no firm D call. V lost 7 bases, J lost 4 bases, and 9 bases lay in between. The length of the CDR3 is 12 residues. From germline, CDR1 is SNHLY and CDR2 FYNNEI. This chain's CDR3 is CASNSPPDTQYF. The CDR3 bases are TGTGCCAGCAATTCCCCTCCAGATACGCAGTATTTT.

This clonotype was counted at least ten times. The chain carries TRBV7-3 and TRBJ2-3; D may match TRBD1 or TRBD2 (5 bases each). This CDR3 has 16 amino acids. CDR1 SGHTA and CDR2 FQGTGA come from the germline V gene. Trimming removed 1 base at V and 4 bases at J, with 15 bases between. In nucleotides, the CDR3 is TGTGCCAGCAGCTTAAGCTCAGGGAGAGGGGCAGATACGCAGTATTTT. This encodes CASSLSSGRGADTQYF.

This clonotype was seen many times. The V and J genes are TRBV10-3 and TRBJ2-3; TRBD2 matches 9 bases. The germline V gene has CDR1 ENHRY and CDR2 SYGVKD. The CDR3 extends over 15 amino acids. Germline trimming cut 3 bases from V and 4 bases from J; bases unmatched to any gene: 5. The CDR3 nucleotides read TGTGCCATCAGTGAAGAGGTAGCGGGAGCAGATACGCAGTATTTT. As protein: CAISEEVAGADTQYF.

At least ten counts were recorded for this clonotype. This chain uses TRBV7-8 with TRBJ2-7; TRBD1 might be the D (6 bases). Deletions cut 0 bases from V and 4 bases from J, with 10 bases between. The CDR3 consists of 14 residues. Germline V CDR1 and CDR2: SGHVS, FQNEAQ. DNA of the CDR3: TGTGCCAGCAGCTTAGCGCCAGGGGAGTACGAGCAGTACGTC. Translation: CASSLAPGEYEQYV.

This clonotype was seen repeatedly, ten times or more. The genes are TRBV2 and TRBJ2-1, with 7 bases fitting TRBD2. Germline lookup yields CDR1 SNHLY and CDR2 FYNNEI. V shed 8 bases, J shed 8 bases, and the junction held 6 bases outside the gene matches. The CDR3 contains 12 residues. CDR3 loop: CASGGLSYEQFF. The CDR3 DNA is TGTGCCAGCGGGGGACTATCCTATGAGCAGTTCTTC.

This clonotype has a count of ten or more. The chain uses TRBV20-1 and TRBJ1-1; D is ambiguous. The CDR3 runs to 11 residues. Trimming took 5 bases from V and 0 from J, leaving 4 bases between them. CDR1 and CDR2 from the germline V gene are DFQATT and SNEGSKA (reference sequence). The CDR3 DNA is TGCAGTGCTTACATGAACACTGAAGCTTTCTTT. This gives the protein CSAYMNTEAFF.

A few counts support this clonotype. The gene calls are TRBV11-1 and TRBJ2-5, with a tentative D call TRBD2 (5 bases). CDR3 size: 15 residues. Germline V CDR1 and CDR2: SGHAT, FQDESV (reference sequence). The germline V and J ends were trimmed by 5 bases and 3 bases, with 16 bases remaining between them. For the CDR3, the DNA is TGTGCCAGCAGCAGCCGGACGGGATCTAAAGAGACCCAGTACTTC. Its translation is CASSSRTGSKETQYF.

This chain uses TRBV3-1 with TRBJ1-1, with 11 nucleotides matching TRBD1. Germline CDR1 LGHDT, CDR2 YNNKEL (reference sequence). The length of the CDR3 is 16 residues. Trimming cost V 0 bases and J 4 bases; bases outside gene matches: 4. The CDR3 region has the DNA TGTGCCAGCAGCCAAGACAGGGACAGGGGGACCACTGAAGCTTTCTTT. This translates into CASSQDRDRGTTEAFF.

The sample holds a few counts of this clonotype. The chain recombines TRBV4-2 with TRBJ2-5; TRBD2 aligns across 7 bases. The CDR3 spans 15 residues. V gave up 1 base and J gave up 2 bases; unmatched junction bases: 4. Germline CDR1 and CDR2: LGHNA and YNFKEQ. CDR3 nucleotide sequence: TGTGCCAGCAGCCAAGTTACTAGCGCACAAGAGACCCAGTACTTC. Encoded protein: CASSQVTSAQETQYF.

At least ten counts were recorded for this clonotype. The rearrangement links TRBV11-2 to TRBJ2-1; 9 bases agree with TRBD1. After removal of 3 bases from V and 8 bases from J, the junction contained 8 bases not matched to a gene. The length of the CDR3 is 15 residues. Germline V gene sequence: CDR1 SGHAT, CDR2 FQNNGV. The CDR3, as DNA: TGTGCCAGCAGCTTCCGGGACAGGGAGAGGGATGAGCAGTTCTTC. This codes for CASSFRDRERDEQFF.

This clonotype occurred many times. The CDR3 protein is CASSLDALNEQYF. For the CDR3, the DNA is TGTGCCAGCAGCTTAGACGCCTTGAACGAGCAGTACTTC. The chain has TRBV11-2 and TRBJ2-7, with D unclear. V was pared by 0 bases and J by 5 bases, with 8 bases between. Germline V gene lookup returns CDR1 SGHAT and CDR2 FQNNGV. This CDR3 is built from 13 residues. Combining the CDR3 with reference TRBV11-2 and TRBJ2-7 gives the whole variable domain EAGVAQSPRYKIIEKRQSVAFWCNPISGHATLYWYQQILGQGPKLLIQFQNNGVVDDSQLPKDRFSAERLKGVDSTLKIQPAKLEDSAVYLCASSLDALNEQYFGPGTRLTVT.

Note on this clonotype: Given a much more abundant clone one base away, this may be a read error. The gene calls are TRBV12-3 or TRBV12-4 and TRBJ2-1; the D call may be TRBD1 or TRBD2 (5 bases each). The CDR3 extends over 15 amino acids. The germline V and J ends were trimmed by 7 bases and 5 bases, with 18 bases remaining between them. The CDR3 nucleotides read TGTGCCAGCAACCAGAACTACCAGGGACACAATGAGCAGTTCTTC. It codes for CASNQNYQGHNEQFF.